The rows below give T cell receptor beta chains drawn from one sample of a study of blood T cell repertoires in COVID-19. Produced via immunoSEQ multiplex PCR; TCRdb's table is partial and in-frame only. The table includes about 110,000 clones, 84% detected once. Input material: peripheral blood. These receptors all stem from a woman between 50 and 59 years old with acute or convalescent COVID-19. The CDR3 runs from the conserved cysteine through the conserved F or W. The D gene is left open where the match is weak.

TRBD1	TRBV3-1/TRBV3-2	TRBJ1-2	CASSHQGDYGYTF
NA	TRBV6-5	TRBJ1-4	CASSLGQLNEKLFF
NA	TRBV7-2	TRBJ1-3	CASSPRGNGNTIYF
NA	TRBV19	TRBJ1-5	CASLRGVNSNQPQHF
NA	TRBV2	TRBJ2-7	CASKWSPPYEQYF
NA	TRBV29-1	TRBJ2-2	CSARFRANTGELFF
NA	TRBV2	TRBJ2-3	CASRGGQLADTQYF
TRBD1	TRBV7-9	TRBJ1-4	CASSPTGGLAEKLFF
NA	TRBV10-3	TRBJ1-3	CAISVRQGSDTIYF
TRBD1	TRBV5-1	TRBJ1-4	CASTEGGAGEKLFF
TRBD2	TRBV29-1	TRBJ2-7	CSASGLSYEQYF
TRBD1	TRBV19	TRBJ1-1	CASSRTGGTGGEAFF
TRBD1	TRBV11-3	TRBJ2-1	CASSRQGSYNEQFF
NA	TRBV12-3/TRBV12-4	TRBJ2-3	CASSLAGDTQYF
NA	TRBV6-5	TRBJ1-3	CASSYGQISGNTIYF
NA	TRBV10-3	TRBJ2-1	CAIRAPGGSYNEQFF
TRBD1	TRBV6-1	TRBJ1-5	CASSEEGTGHQPQHF
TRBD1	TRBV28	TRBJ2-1	CASSGSTGQDYNEQFF
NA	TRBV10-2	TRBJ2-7	CASSERGGRRAYEQYF
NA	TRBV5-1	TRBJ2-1	CASSLLGTRALFF
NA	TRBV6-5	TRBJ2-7	CASSVTGGVYEQYF
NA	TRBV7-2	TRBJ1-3	CASSLDVGPSGNTIYF
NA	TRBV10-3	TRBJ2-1	CAISEYEMGLGGYNEQFF
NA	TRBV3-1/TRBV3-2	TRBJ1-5	CASSQGQTHQPQHF
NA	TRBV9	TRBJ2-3	CASSVTSGTDTQYF
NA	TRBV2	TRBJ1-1	CASKQTGDYSEAFF
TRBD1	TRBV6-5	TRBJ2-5	CASSPDRALPLDQYF
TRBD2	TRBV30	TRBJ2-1	CAWSVTSGGRNEQFF
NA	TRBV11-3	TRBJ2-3	CASSPSSDRTDTQYF
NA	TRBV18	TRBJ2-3	CASSPVQDSRNTQYF
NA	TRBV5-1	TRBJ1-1	CASSLVLGVNTEAFF
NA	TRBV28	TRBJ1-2	CASSFAYGGSGRYTF
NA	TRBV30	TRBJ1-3	CAWSVGIGVTIYF
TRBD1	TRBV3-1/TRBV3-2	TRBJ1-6	CASSQTGRTGYSPLHF
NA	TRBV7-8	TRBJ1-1	CASSPQLILNTEAFF
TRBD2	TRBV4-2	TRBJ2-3	CASSQAASGGLTDTQYF
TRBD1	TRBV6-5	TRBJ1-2	CASSRGQGASYTF
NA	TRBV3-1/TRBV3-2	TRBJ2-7	CASSQTGEASEQYF
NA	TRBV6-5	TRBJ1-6	CASSPEGGNDSPLHF
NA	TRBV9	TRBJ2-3	CASSVWTETSTDTQYF
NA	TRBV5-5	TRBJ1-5	CASSLVYTGNQPQHF
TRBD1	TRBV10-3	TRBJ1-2	CAISPTTGDYGYTF
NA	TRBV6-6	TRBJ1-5	CASRQGDQPQHF
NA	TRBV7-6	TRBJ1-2	CASSLGLPDYGYTF
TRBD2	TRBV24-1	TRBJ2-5	CATSDSGTSGGPETQYF
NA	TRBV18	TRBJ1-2	CASSPPNQGPNYGYTF
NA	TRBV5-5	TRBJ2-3	CASSRARAWEDTQYF
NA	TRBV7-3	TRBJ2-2	CASSLLAGHTGELFF
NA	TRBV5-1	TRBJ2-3	CASSLGDRATDTQYF
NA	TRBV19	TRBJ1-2	CASSTRQYGYTF
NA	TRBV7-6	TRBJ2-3	CASSLAPGLSTDTQYF
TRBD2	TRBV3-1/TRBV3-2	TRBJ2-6	CASSQDISGTGSGANVLTF
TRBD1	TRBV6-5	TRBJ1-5	CASQRTGSKPQHF
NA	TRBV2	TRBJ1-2	CASSESPGDYGYTF
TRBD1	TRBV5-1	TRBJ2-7	CASSTEYQRQGISYEQYF
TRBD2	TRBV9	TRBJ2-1	CASSALSGAATVSYNEQFF
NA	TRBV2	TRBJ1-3	CASSATGKAGNTIYF